A selection of T cell receptor beta chains follows, all from one sample in a study of CD8 T cells in ankylosing spondylitis. Each CDR3 protein is one row after TCRdb ran MiXCR on the 5' RACE reads. The table has roughly 130,000 distinct CDR3 sequences, approximately 8.4% seen once. The specimen sequenced was synovial fluid, either unsorted or a sorted T cell fraction (not recorded which). These receptors were obtained from a male donor with ankylosing spondylitis. Each CDR3 is given with its conserved first and last residue. Each record gives: J gene, V gene, clone size, D gene, CDR3 protein, CDR3 DNA. The D gene is left open where the match is weak. Clone size is stated in some rows and not others, as once, few, many or a class when expanded.

TRBJ1-2 | TRBV9 | many | TRBD1 | CASRATGVGYTF | TGTGCCAGCAGAGCGACAGGGGTTGGCTACACCTTC
TRBJ1-2 | TRBV7-2 | few | - | CASSLQGSGYTF | TGTGCCAGCAGCTTACAAGGGTCTGGCTACACCTTC
TRBJ1-2 | TRBV19 | many | - | CASKDTLYYGYTF | TGTGCCAGTAAGGACACCCTTTATTATGGCTACACCTTC
TRBJ2-6 | TRBV6-1 | many | - | CASSPLSGANVLTF | TGTGCCAGCAGCCCACTCTCTGGGGCCAACGTCCTGACTTTC
TRBJ2-1 | TRBV4-2 | few | TRBD2 | CASSQDPAGEYNEQFF | TGTGCCAGCAGCCAAGATCCAGCGGGAGAGTACAATGAGCAGTTCTTC
TRBJ1-4 | TRBV21-1 | few | - | CASSKVEGPTNEKLFF | TGTGCCAGCAGCAAAGTTGAAGGGCCAACTAATGAAAAACTGTTTTTT
TRBJ2-2 | TRBV4-3 | many | - | CASTTGSNTGELFF | TGCGCCAGCACGACGGGTTCGAACACCGGGGAGCTGTTTTTT
TRBJ2-7 | TRBV20-1 | many | - | CSARREGGSYEQYF | TGCAGTGCTAGAAGAGAAGGGGGCTCCTACGAGCAGTACTTC
TRBJ2-2 | TRBV6-1 | many | - | CASRRELNTGELFF | TGTGCCAGCAGAAGGGAGTTGAACACCGGGGAGCTGTTTTTT
TRBJ2-4 | TRBV5-1 | few | TRBD2 | CASSLVWASGGANIQYF | TGCGCCAGCAGCTTGGTCTGGGCTAGCGGGGGGGCGAACATTCAGTACTTC
TRBJ2-6 | TRBV20-1 | - | - | CSVGTVLSGANVLTF | TGCAGTGTAGGGACCGTGCTTTCTGGGGCCAACGTCCTGACTTTC
TRBJ2-1 | TRBV20-1 | many | - | CSARGRSLYNEQFF | TGCAGTGCTAGAGGGCGGAGCCTTTACAATGAGCAGTTCTTC
TRBJ2-1 | TRBV5-4 | - | - | CASSSAYNNEQFF | TGTGCCAGCAGCTCTGCCTATAACAATGAGCAGTTCTTC
TRBJ2-1 | TRBV4-2 | many | - | CASSDSGPTYNEQFF | TGTGCCAGCAGCGATAGCGGACCAACCTACAATGAGCAGTTCTTC
TRBJ2-4 | TRBV7-8 | many | - | CASSSAALAKNIQYF | TGTGCCAGCAGCTCCGCAGCCCTAGCCAAAAACATTCAGTACTTC
TRBJ2-5 | TRBV7-6 | many | - | CASSLFQGQETQYF | TGTGCCAGCAGCTTATTCCAGGGGCAAGAGACCCAGTACTTC
TRBJ2-7 | TRBV12-3/TRBV12-4 | many | TRBD2 | CASSLTSGGYVVEQYF | TGTGCCAGCAGCCTGACTAGCGGGGGGTATGTAGTCGAGCAGTACTTC
TRBJ2-2 | TRBV4-2 | - | - | CASSQDKGIGELFF | TGTGCCAGCAGCCAAGATAAAGGGATCGGGGAGCTGTTTTTT
TRBJ1-4 | TRBV30 | - | TRBD1 | CAWRRKGQGKLFF | TGTGCCTGGAGGAGAAAGGGACAGGGAAAACTGTTTTTT
TRBJ2-3 | TRBV5-1 | - | - | CASSLGVVDTQYF | TGCGCCAGCAGCTTAGGGGTGGTAGATACGCAGTATTTT
TRBJ2-1 | TRBV7-2 | few | TRBD1 | CASSRRDRPDRYNEQFF | TGTGCCAGCAGCCGACGGGACAGGCCGGATAGGTACAATGAGCAGTTCTTC
TRBJ1-2 | TRBV18 | few | TRBD1 | CASHRTGDYGYTF | TGTGCCAGCCATCGGACAGGGGACTATGGCTACACCTTC
TRBJ2-1 | TRBV20-1 | - | TRBD1 | CSAHPGQGAYEQFF | TGCAGTGCTCATCCGGGACAGGGGGCATATGAGCAGTTCTTC
TRBJ2-1 | TRBV5-1 | few | - | CASSLVGVGYNEQFF | TGCGCCAGCAGCTTGGTTGGGGTCGGGTACAATGAGCAGTTCTTC
TRBJ1-5 | TRBV7-2 | medium-sized | - | CASSLRLISNQPQHF | TGTGCCAGCAGCCTTAGACTGATCAGCAATCAGCCCCAGCATTTT
TRBJ1-3 | TRBV5-1 | few | - | CASTRTSSSGNTIYF | TGCGCCAGCACCCGGACGTCAAGTTCTGGAAACACCATATATTTT
TRBJ2-2 | TRBV5-1 | many | - | CASSLGEGQYTGELFF | TGCGCCAGCAGCCTTGGAGAGGGGCAGTACACCGGGGAGCTGTTTTTT
TRBJ2-3 | TRBV24-1 | many | - | CATSYSSTDTQYF | TGTGCCACCAGTTACAGCAGCACAGATACGCAGTATTTT
TRBJ2-3 | TRBV12-3/TRBV12-4 | few | - | CASSLFQSSTDTQYF | TGTGCCAGCAGTTTATTTCAGAGTAGCACAGATACGCAGTATTTT
TRBJ2-4 | TRBV20-1 | many | TRBD1 | CSARDPARGLAENIQYF | TGCAGTGCTAGAGACCCCGCCAGGGGGCTAGCTGAAAACATTCAGTACTTC
TRBJ2-5 | TRBV20-1 | many | TRBD1 | CSAGNRGRETQYF | TGCAGTGCTGGAAACAGGGGGAGGGAGACCCAGTACTTC
TRBJ2-7 | TRBV12-3/TRBV12-4 | many | TRBD1 | CASSGGTGVNEQYF | TGTGCCAGCAGTGGGGGGACAGGTGTAAACGAGCAGTACTTC
TRBJ2-3 | TRBV10-3 | many | - | CATRSTGVTDTQYF | TGTGCCACTCGATCGACAGGAGTGACAGATACGCAGTATTTT
TRBJ1-3 | TRBV28 | few | - | CASSLPGALGNTIYF | TGTGCCAGCAGCCTCCCGGGGGCCCTTGGAAACACCATATATTTT
TRBJ2-3 | TRBV20-1 | many | - | CSALDSVTDTQYF | TGCAGTGCCCTGGACTCGGTCACAGATACGCAGTATTTT
TRBJ2-7 | TRBV10-3 | - | - | CAISDGRGNYEQYF | TGTGCCATCAGCGATGGCAGGGGAAATTACGAGCAGTACTTC
TRBJ2-1 | TRBV5-4 | many | TRBD2 | CASSRSGGAYNEQFF | TGTGCCAGCAGCAGAAGCGGGGGGGCCTACAATGAGCAGTTCTTC
TRBJ2-5 | TRBV4-1 | - | TRBD2 | CASSQDPGVGDYRETQYF | TGCGCCAGCAGCCAGGACCCGGGAGTGGGGGACTACAGGGAGACCCAGTACTTC
TRBJ1-1 | TRBV29-1 | - | - | CSVERQLKNTEAFF | TGCAGCGTCGAAAGACAGCTCAAGAACACTGAAGCTTTCTTT
TRBJ1-4 | TRBV5-4 | few | TRBD1 | CASSMGGQHEKLFF | TGTGCCAGCAGCATGGGGGGACAGCATGAAAAACTGTTTTTT